This T cell receptor beta chain derives from a study of naive and memory T cell subsets. Both TRBC1 and TRBC2 were covered by a beta constant-region primer of two equimolar oligonucleotides. Ligated cDNA was amplified by four rounds of PCR with nested alpha and beta constant-region primers and SP2. TCRdb analysed the UMI-ligation and nested PCR reads with MiXCR anew, one entry per CDR3 protein. The sample lists some 150,000 distinct CDR3 sequences, over 15% seen once, with roughly 0.14% in the top ten. CD4 T cells were positively selected, then CD8 T cells from the CD4-negative fraction. The junction had 9 bases not matched to a gene; V was cut back by 6 bases and J by 4 bases. CDR3 length equals 16 residues.

The clonotype comes from a human donor in good health. This rearrangement joins TRBV12-3 or TRBV12-4 to TRBJ2-1, with 10 bases identical to TRBD2. Specimen: naive CD4+ T cells from blood. CDR3 loop: CASSYSSGGEYNEQFF. In DNA form, the CDR3 reads TGTGCCAGCAGCTACTCTAGCGGGGGTGAATACAATGAGCAGTTCTTC.